This T cell receptor (beta chain) was documented in a study of T-cell reconstitution after alpha-beta-depleted transplantation in children. Preparing the TCRbeta library involved the use of unique molecular identifiers. TCRdb used MiXCR to reprocess the PCR reads, holding one entry per CDR3 protein. The table has some 460,000 distinct CDR3 sequences, about 17% seen once; the top ten hold approximately 28%. This clonotype was picked up a small number of times. Its antigen is not identified. Per the germline V gene, CDR1 is DFQATT and CDR2 is SNEGSKA (reference sequence). This CDR3 has 18 amino acids. The V gene end was trimmed by 0 bases and the J gene end by 1 base; junction bases not matched to a gene: 11. Overall study findings and caveats: The main origin of T-cell counts and diversity one year after transplant was newly produced T cells. For some patients, TCRbeta diversity was high at day 60 because of recipient T cells and thymic progenitors that survived. Reported findings indicate that, about two months after transplant, alpha-beta T cells came from several hundred expanded clones, which were derived from non-depleted graft cells.

Sequencing used PBMCs, mostly from graft donor cells, obtained 360 days after TCRalphabeta/CD19-depleted stem cell transplant. This chain uses TRBV20-1 with TRBJ2-5; 10 nucleotides align to TRBD2. The TCR comes from a boy younger than two who had a stem cell transplant for Wiskott-Aldrich syndrome, so the T cells may come from the graft donor. CDR3 residues: CSARDPLEVAGGQETQYF. The CDR3 DNA reads TGCAGTGCTAGAGATCCGTTGGAAGTAGCGGGAGGCCAAGAGACCCAGTACTTC.